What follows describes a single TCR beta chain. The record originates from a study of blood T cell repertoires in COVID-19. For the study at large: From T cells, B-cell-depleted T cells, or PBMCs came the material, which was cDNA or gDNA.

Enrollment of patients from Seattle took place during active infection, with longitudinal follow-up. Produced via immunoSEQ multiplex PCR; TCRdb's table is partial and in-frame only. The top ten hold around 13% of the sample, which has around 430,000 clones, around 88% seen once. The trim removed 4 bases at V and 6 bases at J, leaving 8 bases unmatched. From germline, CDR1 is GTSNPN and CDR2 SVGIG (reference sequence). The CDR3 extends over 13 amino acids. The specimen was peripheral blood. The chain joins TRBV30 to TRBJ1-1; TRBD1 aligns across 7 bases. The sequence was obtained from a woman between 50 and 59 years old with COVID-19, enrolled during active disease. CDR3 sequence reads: CAWNAGGVAEAFF. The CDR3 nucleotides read TGTGCCTGGAACGCAGGGGGAGTAGCTGAAGCTTTCTTT. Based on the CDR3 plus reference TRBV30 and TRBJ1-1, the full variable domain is SQTIHQWPATLVQPVGSPLSLECTVEGTSNPNLYWYRQAAGRGLQLLFYSVGIGQISSEVPQNLSASRPQDRQFILSSKKLLLSDSGFYLCAWNAGGVAEAFFGQGTRLTVV.